One T cell receptor (beta chain) is described in this entry. Its antigen is still unknown. No base quality information exists; no much larger clone differs at one position. Its CDR3 holds 17 amino acids, cysteine through phenylalanine. The sequence is cut down to CDR3 DNA, 51 bases in frame from base 1. V and J are trimmed by 2 bases and 6 bases, and the gene matches miss 15 bases of the junction. Sequences ENHRY (CDR1) and SYGVKD (CDR2) are obtained from the germline V gene. The sample belongs to a study of shared T cell receptors in the human thymus (dated by TCRdb to the early 2020s). General notes on the study: The study examined how the human thymus generates shared, self-reactive T-cell receptor alpha chains.

Receptor amplification or capture employed the immunoSEQ multiplex PCR assay. In TCRdb, the immuneACCESS table is reduced to in-frame sequences with V and J assigned. These tables do not hold every clone; where another copy was compared, an unresolved V gene accounts for under half, and the others remain unexplained. The sample records 700,000 or so clones, approximately 85% of which are singletons. The top ten clones comprise more than 0.008% of the sample. The sample was also linked to a second study, of human thymus T cells. Drawing on the second study: Immunologically healthy infants undergoing open corrective cardiac surgery for congenital heart defects in Finland were used as donors. The thymus tissue came from surgical resects taken out during corrective cardiac surgery. Both the thymic and the peripheral blood repertoires appeared to show biased V and J gene segment usage. Highly overlapping thymic TCR repertoires among unrelated individuals were reported in the related research. The study described the TCR alpha and beta repertoires in under 10 infant thymus samples and a few matching peripheral blood samples. The cohort included six male and a couple of female infants, with donor ages spanning 7 to 244 days. Thymocytes were mechanically released from the tissue and were stored as pellets of 10-30 million cells at -70 degrees C. A QIAsymphony instrument was used to extract genomic DNA from frozen cell pellets. The immunoSEQ multiplex PCR assay was used to amplify the TCRB and TCRAD loci from a standardized quantity of quality-controlled genomic DNA. The V(D)J region was spanned by amplicons of a length sufficient to cover the CDR3 and to identify V and J genes. Through the commercial immunoSEQ service, the amplicons were sequenced on an Illumina platform. Primer bias and sequencing errors were corrected as previously described, and TCRAD and TCRB definitions were based on the IMGT database. Repertoires were analysed with immunoSEQ Analyzer 3.0 and VDJTools, covering basic statistics, V/J segment usage, diversity estimates, rarefaction and pairwise overlap. Chao1, ChaoE, Efron-Thisted, Shannon and inverse Simpson indices were used to estimate diversity, which was also estimated on datasets down-sampled to the smallest sample. Repertoire overlap was assessed by strict matching of CDR3 nucleotide sequence, V gene and J gene, and clustering was done by Jaccard-based multidimensional scaling. On average, roughly 800,000 unique TCRB clonotypes were obtained from thymus samples, compared with around 78,000 from blood samples.

The TCR sequence derives from a girl in the first two years of life with a congenital heart defect. Donor details come from another sample of the same person, matched by shared clones. Material: thymocytes. Here the chain combines TRBV10-3 and TRBJ1-2, with 7 bases matching TRBD1. The sequenced DNA is TGTGCCATCAGTGAGGACACCGGGACAGAGGACTTTAATGGCTACACCTTC. It encodes CAISEDTGTEDFNGYTF.